This paragraph reports one T cell receptor beta chain. The antigen is not known. The germline CDR1 and CDR2 sequences are LNHNV and YYDKDF (reference sequence). The CDR3 is made up of 14 amino acids. V lost 4 bases and J 5 bases, leaving 11 bases between the germline ends. Clones were read by immunoSEQ multiplex PCR, and TCRdb kept only the in-frame ones, dropping some. The sample shows just under 90,000 clones, roughly 90% of them seen only once. This entry belongs to a study of T cell responses to AZD1222 COVID-19 vaccine. Second-dose schedules of about 4 or about 12 weeks were combined. Study-wide points: The study identified only five to seven AZD1222 recipients as seropositive at baseline. Vaccination with two AZD1222 doses was followed by a rise in Spike-specific TCR breadth and depth.

The chain carries TRBV15 and TRBJ2-2, with D hard to call. This clonotype originated in an adult who received the AZD1222 COVID-19 vaccine. The sequenced sample was peripheral blood, obtained 28 days after the second AZD1222 dose. CDR3 in amino acids: CATSIQLETGELFF. The CDR3 DNA is TGTGCCACCAGCATCCAGCTTGAGACCGGGGAGCTGTTTTTT. Drawing the rest from reference TRBV15 and TRBJ2-2, the complete variable domain is DAMVIQNPRYQVTQFGKPVTLSCSQTLNHNVMYWYQQKSSQAPKLLFHYYDKDFNNEADTPDNFQSRRPNTSFCFLDIRSPGLGDTAMYLCATSIQLETGELFFGEGSRLTVL.